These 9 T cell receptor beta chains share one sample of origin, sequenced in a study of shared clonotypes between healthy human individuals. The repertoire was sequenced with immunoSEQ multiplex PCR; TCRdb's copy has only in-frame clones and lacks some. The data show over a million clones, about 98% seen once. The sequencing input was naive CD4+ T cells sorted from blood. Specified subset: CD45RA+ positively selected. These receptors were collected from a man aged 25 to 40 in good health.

The CDR3 sequence is CASSSTQGAAGELFF. CDR3 sequence (DNA): TGTGCCAGCAGTTCGACGCAGGGGGCCGCCGGGGAGCTGTTTTTT. This rearrangement joins TRBV6-5 to TRBJ2-2, with 8 bases matching TRBD1. Trimming cost V 4 bases and J 6 bases; bases outside gene matches: 7. Looked up from germline, CDR1 is MNHEY and CDR2 is SVGAGI. The length of the CDR3 is 15 residues.

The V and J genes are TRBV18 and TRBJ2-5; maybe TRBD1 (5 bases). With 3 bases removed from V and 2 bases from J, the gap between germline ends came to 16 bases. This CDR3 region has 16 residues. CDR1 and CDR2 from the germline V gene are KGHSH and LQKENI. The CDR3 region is CASSPLPRAGQETQYF. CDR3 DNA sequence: TGTGCCAGCTCACCCCTGCCCAGGGCAGGGCAAGAGACCCAGTACTTC.

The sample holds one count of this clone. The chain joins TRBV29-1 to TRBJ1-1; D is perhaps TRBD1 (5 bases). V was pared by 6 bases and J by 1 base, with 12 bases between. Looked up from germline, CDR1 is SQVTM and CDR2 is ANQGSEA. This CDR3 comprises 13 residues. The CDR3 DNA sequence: TGCAGCGTACGGGGCAGAGCGAACACTGAAGCTTTCTTT. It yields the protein CSVRGRANTEAFF.

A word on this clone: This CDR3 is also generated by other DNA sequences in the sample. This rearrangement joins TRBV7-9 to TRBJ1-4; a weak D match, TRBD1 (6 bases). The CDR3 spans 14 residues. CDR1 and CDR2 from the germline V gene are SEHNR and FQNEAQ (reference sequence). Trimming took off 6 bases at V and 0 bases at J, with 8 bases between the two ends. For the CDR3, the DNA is TGTGCCAGCAGAACAGGGACAACTAATGAAAAACTGTTTTTT. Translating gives CASRTGTTNEKLFF.

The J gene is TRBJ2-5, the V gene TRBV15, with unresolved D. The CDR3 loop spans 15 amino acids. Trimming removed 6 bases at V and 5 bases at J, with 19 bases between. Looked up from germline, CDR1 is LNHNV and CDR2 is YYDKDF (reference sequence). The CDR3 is CATRGKHGLGETQYF. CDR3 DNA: TGTGCCACCAGGGGAAAACACGGCCTAGGCGAGACCCAGTACTTC.

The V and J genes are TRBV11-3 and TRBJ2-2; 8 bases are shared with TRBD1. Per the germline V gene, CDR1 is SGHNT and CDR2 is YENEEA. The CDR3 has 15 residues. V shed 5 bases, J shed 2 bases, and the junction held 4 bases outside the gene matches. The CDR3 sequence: CASSLDRVNTGELFF. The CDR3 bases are TGTGCCAGCAGCCTGGACAGGGTCAACACCGGGGAGCTGTTTTTT. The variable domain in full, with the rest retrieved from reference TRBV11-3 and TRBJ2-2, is EAGVVQSPRYKIIEKKQPVAFWCNPISGHNTLYWYLQNLGQGPELLIRYENEEAVDDSQLPKDRFSAERLKGVDSTLKIQPAELGDSAVYLCASSLDRVNTGELFFGEGSRLTVL.

As DNA, the CDR3 is TGTGCCAGTAGTCCATACAGGGGGACTCAGCGGGAGCAGTACTTC. Translated, it gives CASSPYRGTQREQYF. The rearrangement uses TRBV19 and TRBJ2-7, with 8 bases identical to TRBD1. The length of the CDR3 is 15 residues. Germline V gene data show CDR1 as LNHDA and CDR2 as SQIVND (reference sequence). J was trimmed by 7 bases and V by 5 bases; bases with no gene match: 13.

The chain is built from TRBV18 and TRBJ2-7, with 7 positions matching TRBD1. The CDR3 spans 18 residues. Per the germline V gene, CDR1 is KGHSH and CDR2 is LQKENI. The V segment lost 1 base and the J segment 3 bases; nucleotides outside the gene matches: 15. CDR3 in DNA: TGTGCCAGCTCACCACTCCCCTCCCTCGGGACAGCCTACTACGAGCAGTACTTC. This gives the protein CASSPLPSLGTAYYEQYF.

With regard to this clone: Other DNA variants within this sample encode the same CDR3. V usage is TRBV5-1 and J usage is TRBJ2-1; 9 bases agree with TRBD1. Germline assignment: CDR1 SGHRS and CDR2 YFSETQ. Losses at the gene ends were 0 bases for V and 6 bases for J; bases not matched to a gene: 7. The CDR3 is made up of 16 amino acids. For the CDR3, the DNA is TGCGCCAGCAGCTTGGCGGGACAGGGCGGTGGCAATGAGCAGTTCTTC. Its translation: CASSLAGQGGGNEQFF.